A single sample is the source of the 29 T cell receptor beta chains below, sequenced in a study of blood T cell repertoires in COVID-19. The protocol was immunoSEQ multiplex PCR, while the TCRdb copy is restricted to in-frame clones and leaves out a portion. In the table there are 150,000 to 200,000 clones, under 90% of which are singletons. Source material: peripheral blood. These receptors were taken from an older woman with COVID-19, enrolled during active disease.

The V call is TRBV7-3, the J call TRBJ2-5; 7 bases are a match to TRBD1. The CDR3 contains 13 residues. The V and J ends lost 4 bases and 4 bases, in that order; junction bases with no gene match: 3. CDR1 is SGHTA, CDR2 FQGTGA, per germline. CDR3 bases: TGTGCCAGCAGCTCTACAGGGGTAGAGACCCAGTACTTC. Protein product: CASSSTGVETQYF.

The V gene is TRBV29-1, the J gene TRBJ1-1, with 8 bases lining up with TRBD1. J lost 1 base, V lost 4 bases, and 11 bases had no gene match. From germline, CDR1 is SQVTM and CDR2 ANQGSEA. The CDR3 is 16 amino acids. The DNA of the CDR3 is TGCAGCGTTGTAGGCGGACAGGGATTTAGGAACACTGAAGCTTTCTTT. Amino acid sequence: CSVVGGQGFRNTEAFF.

The chain is built from TRBV3-1 (or the pseudogene TRBV3-2) and TRBJ2-5, with 8 bases lining up with TRBD1. Germline V gene lookup returns CDR1 LGHDT and CDR2 YNNKEL (reference sequence). V lost 2 bases, J lost 5 bases, and 7 bases stayed unmatched. This CDR3 has 15 residues. The CDR3 region is CASSQRTGLVETQYF. Written as DNA, the CDR3 is TGTGCCAGCAGCCAACGGACAGGGCTAGTGGAGACCCAGTACTTC.

The chain combines TRBV27 with TRBJ2-3; TRBD2 is a possible D gene (5 bases). The CDR3 runs 14 residues. Germline CDR1 is MNHEY and CDR2 is SMNVEV (reference sequence). Trimming removed 2 bases at V and 5 bases at J, with 11 bases between. The chain's CDR3 is CASSLRGHGDTQYF. DNA for the CDR3: TGTGCCAGCAGTTTACGGGGTCATGGAGATACGCAGTATTTT.

The chain is built from TRBV2 and TRBJ1-5; 7 bases line up with TRBD1. J lost 8 bases, V lost 4 bases, and 8 bases had no gene match. Germline V gives CDR1 SNHLY, CDR2 FYNNEI. The CDR3 is 14 residues long. CDR3 DNA sequence: TGTGCCAGCAGTGGGACAGGTTTCTCCGAGCCCCAGCATTTT. Translation: CASSGTGFSEPQHF.

The chain has TRBV5-1 and TRBJ2-1, with TRBD2 identical over 10 bases. The germline V gene encodes CDR1 SGHRS and CDR2 YFSETQ. The J segment lost 5 bases and the V segment lost 8 bases, leaving 7 bases of the junction unmatched. The CDR3 is 14 amino acids. The CDR3 DNA reads as TGCGCCAGTATAAGGACTAGCGGACACAATGAGCAGTTCTTC. It specifies CASIRTSGHNEQFF.

The rearrangement uses TRBV5-1 and TRBJ2-5; 9 bases are shared with TRBD2. V lost 3 bases and J lost 1; bases outside the gene matches: 13. The CDR3 is made up of 18 amino acids. Germline V gene sequence: CDR1 SGHRS, CDR2 YFSETQ. The CDR3 DNA reads TGCGCCAGCAGCTCGCAAGGTACTAAGCGGGAGGCCCAAGAGACCCAGTACTTC. This gives the protein CASSSQGTKREAQETQYF.

The chain joins TRBV30 to TRBJ1-1, with no clear D. V dropped 3 bases and J dropped 7 bases, with 18 bases sitting between them. CDR3 size: 14 residues. Germline CDR1 GTSNPN, CDR2 SVGIG (reference sequence). CDR3 in amino acids: CAWSVSYSPREAFF. CDR3 in DNA: TGTGCCTGGAGCGTATCCTACAGCCCCCGTGAAGCTTTCTTT.

This chain links TRBV7-3 with TRBJ2-3, with 9 bases aligning to TRBD1. The trim removed 2 bases at V and 3 bases at J, leaving 3 bases unmatched. Germline V gives CDR1 SGHTA, CDR2 FQGTGA. This CDR3 comprises 15 residues. The CDR3 coding sequence is TGTGCCAGCAGCTTAGCGGGACAGGGTACAGATACGCAGTATTTT. Protein: CASSLAGQGTDTQYF.

The chain combines TRBV20-1 with TRBJ1-1; D is possibly TRBD1 (5 bases). CDR1 is DFQATT, CDR2 SNEGSKA, per germline (reference sequence). The CDR3 extends over 10 amino acids. V shed 7 bases and J shed 7 bases, with 10 bases lying between them. CDR3 in DNA: TGCAGTGGGGGGGGTAATGAAGCTTTCTTT. This encodes CSGGGNEAFF.

The chain joins TRBV6-1 to TRBJ1-2; D might be TRBD1 (6 bases). CDR1 MNHNS and CDR2 SASEGT come from the germline V gene. This CDR3 contains 15 residues. V lost 1 base to trimming and J lost 4 bases, with 13 bases between them. This CDR3 reads CASSEGGTMGYGYTF. The CDR3 region has the DNA TGTGCCAGCAGTGAAGGAGGGACAATGGGCTATGGCTACACCTTC.

The chain combines TRBV5-5 with TRBJ1-3; 11 bases map to TRBD1. Germline V CDR1 and CDR2: SGHKS, YYEKEE (reference sequence). The CDR3 has 18 amino acids. V trimming: 4 bases; J trimming: 0 bases; junction bases outside the gene matches: 9. The CDR3 protein is CASSTYSGTGGSGNTIYF. In nucleotides, the CDR3 is TGTGCCAGCAGCACATATTCCGGGACAGGGGGCTCTGGAAACACCATATATTTT. The complete variable domain, with remaining parts taken from reference TRBV5-5 and TRBJ1-3, reads DAGVTQSPTHLIKTRGQQVTLRCSPISGHKSVSWYQQVLGQGPQFIFQYYEKEERGRGNFPDRFSARQFPNYSSELNVNALLLGDSALYLCASSTYSGTGGSGNTIYFGEGSWLTVV.

The chain carries TRBV2 and TRBJ2-2; D not resolved. The germline CDR1 and CDR2 sequences are SNHLY and FYNNEI. This CDR3 contains 13 residues. Trimming pared 6 bases from V and 4 bases from J, leaving 9 bases between. The CDR3 spells CASRPLSTGELFF. In DNA, the CDR3 is TGTGCCAGCAGGCCCCTGAGCACCGGGGAGCTGTTTTTT. The variable domain in full, completed from reference TRBV2 and TRBJ2-2, reads EPEVTQTPSHQVTQMGQEVILRCVPISNHLYFYWYRQILGQKVEFLVSFYNNEISEKSEIFDDQFSVERPDGSNFTLKIRSTKLEDSAMYFCASRPLSTGELFFGEGSRLTVL.

The chain combines TRBV9 with TRBJ1-1; a weak D match, TRBD1 (5 bases). This CDR3 has 15 amino acids. Germline lookup yields CDR1 SGDLS and CDR2 YYNGEE. Trimming took 3 bases from V and 1 from J, leaving 13 bases between them. CDR3 DNA sequence: TGTGCCAGCAGCGCCCCGGGACTGCAGAACACTGAAGCTTTCTTT. The encoded protein is CASSAPGLQNTEAFF.

The V gene is TRBV10-3, the J gene TRBJ1-2; 7 bases align to TRBD1. Germline V gene sequence: CDR1 ENHRY, CDR2 SYGVKD. The CDR3 is 13 residues long. The trim removed 6 bases at V and 4 bases at J, leaving 5 bases unmatched. The CDR3 reads CAISETGSYGYTF. The CDR3, as DNA: TGTGCCATCAGCGAGACAGGGTCCTATGGCTACACCTTC.

The chain uses TRBV30 and TRBJ2-5; D is perhaps TRBD2 (6 bases). Germline V gives CDR1 GTSNPN, CDR2 SVGIG (reference sequence). V was pared by 1 base and J by 7 bases, with 16 bases between. CDR3 length equals 14 residues. CDR3: CAWSADPGDGTQYF. As DNA, the CDR3 is TGTGCCTGGAGTGCGGATCCGGGGGACGGGACCCAGTACTTC.

The chain employs TRBV30 and TRBJ1-1; 11 bases align to TRBD1. Unmatched junction bases numbered 1, after V lost 3 bases and J lost 1 base. The length of the CDR3 is 14 residues. The V gene's germline CDR1 is GTSNPN and CDR2 SVGIG (reference sequence). CDR3 in DNA: TGTGCCTGGAGGGGACAGGGGGGGAACACTGAAGCTTTCTTT. It codes for CAWRGQGGNTEAFF.

The J gene is TRBJ1-1, the V gene TRBV27; D is unresolved. CDR3 size: 13 residues. The V end lost 5 bases, the J end lost 5 bases, and 12 bases lay between the germline ends. CDR1 MNHEY and CDR2 SMNVEV come from the germline V gene (reference sequence). CDR3 sequence: CASSPSRVTEAFF. The CDR3, as DNA: TGTGCCAGCAGTCCATCCCGAGTGACTGAAGCTTTCTTT.

V gene TRBV7-2 combines with J gene TRBJ2-5; tentatively, D is TRBD1 (6 bases). Germline V gene sequence: CDR1 SGHTA, CDR2 FQGNSA. The V and J ends lost 1 base and 3 bases respectively, with 12 bases between them. The CDR3 loop spans 15 amino acids. This CDR3 reads CASSLVLGAKETQYF. The CDR3, as DNA: TGTGCCAGCAGCTTAGTATTGGGGGCGAAAGAGACCCAGTACTTC.

The chain joins TRBV7-8 to TRBJ2-7; 10 nucleotides line up with TRBD2. Germline CDR1 reads SGHVS; CDR2 reads FQNEAQ. This CDR3 has 15 residues. J gave up 7 bases and V 10 bases, and 16 bases lay outside the gene matches. Written as DNA, the CDR3 is TGTGCCACCCAGATGATAGCGGGAGGAACGGGGGAGCAGTACTTC. Its translation: CATQMIAGGTGEQYF.

The chain uses TRBV11-3 and TRBJ1-1; D remains ambiguous. From germline, CDR1 is SGHNT and CDR2 YENEEA. Trimming shortened V by 5 bases and J by 4 bases, and 11 bases separated the two germline ends. The CDR3 totals 13 residues. CDR3 loop: CASSPNSGTEAFF. The CDR3 DNA follows: TGTGCCAGCAGCCCTAATTCCGGCACTGAAGCTTTCTTT.

The chain has TRBV9 and TRBJ2-1, with 7 positions matching TRBD2. J gave up 6 bases and V 1 base, and 4 bases lay outside the gene matches. The germline V gene has CDR1 SGDLS and CDR2 YYNGEE. This CDR3 region has 14 residues. CDR3 sequence (DNA): TGTGCCAGCAGCGTAAGCACGGGGGGCAATGAGCAGTTCTTC. Residues: CASSVSTGGNEQFF.

DNA of the CDR3: TGTGCCAGTAGCCCCCTCGAACAGGGGAACTATGGCTACACCTTC. Protein product: CASSPLEQGNYGYTF. This chain uses TRBV19 with TRBJ1-2; 7 bases are shared with TRBD1. Germline CDR1 is LNHDA and CDR2 is SQIVND (reference sequence). This CDR3 contains 15 residues. V shed 6 bases and J 2 bases; nucleotides not matched to a gene: 9.

The J gene is TRBJ2-3, the V gene TRBV28; 7 bases fit TRBD1. The junction had 6 bases not matched to a gene; V was cut back by 5 bases and J by 1 base. Germline CDR1 is MDHEN and CDR2 is SYDVKM. The CDR3 sequence is 15 residues long. The DNA of the CDR3 is TGTGCCAGCAGTGAGTCCGGGACAGGCACAGATACGCAGTATTTT. Translated, it gives CASSESGTGTDTQYF. The variable domain in full, with the rest retrieved from reference TRBV28 and TRBJ2-3, is DVKVTQSSRYLVKRTGEKVFLECVQDMDHENMFWYRQDPGLGLRLIYFSYDVKMKEKGDIPEGYSVSREKKERFSLILESASTNQTSMYLCASSESGTGTDTQYFGPGTRLTVL.

The V call is TRBV20-1, the J call TRBJ1-2; 7 bases agree with TRBD1. The CDR3 runs to 13 residues. V gave up 3 bases and J gave up 3 bases; unmatched junction bases: 4. Germline V gene lookup returns CDR1 DFQATT and CDR2 SNEGSKA (reference sequence). In DNA, the CDR3 is TGCAGTGCTAGTATGGGACAGCACTATGGCTACACCTTC. This gives the protein CSASMGQHYGYTF.

V usage is TRBV5-1 and J usage is TRBJ2-5, with D hard to call. From germline, CDR1 is SGHRS and CDR2 YFSETQ. Between the trimmed V and J ends, which lost 5 bases and 4 bases, there was a span of 6 bases. CDR3 length: 11 residues. CDR3 sequence reads: CASSLRETQYF. The CDR3 DNA follows: TGCGCCAGCAGTCTCCGAGAGACCCAGTACTTC.

This chain links TRBV19 with TRBJ2-7; 9 bases agree with TRBD2. Germline CDR1 is LNHDA and CDR2 is SQIVND (reference sequence). V was clipped by 5 bases and J by 2 bases; unmatched bases: 4. The CDR3 sequence is 14 residues long. The CDR3 coding sequence is TGTGCCAGTAGTGGTAGCGGGGGTACCTACGAGCAGTACTTC. It encodes CASSGSGGTYEQYF.

The gene calls are TRBV5-4 and TRBJ1-2, with TRBD1 matching over 9 bases. This CDR3 contains 15 residues. Losses at the gene ends were 2 bases for V and 7 bases for J; bases not matched to a gene: 9. Germline lookup yields CDR1 SGHNT and CDR2 YYREEE (reference sequence). This chain's CDR3 is CASSLPGTGKGGYTF. In DNA form, the CDR3 reads TGTGCCAGCAGCTTACCCGGGACAGGGAAGGGTGGCTACACCTTC.

V and J are TRBV6-5 and TRBJ1-3; 9 bases match TRBD1. The CDR3 sequence is 14 residues long. V gave up 6 bases and J gave up 0 bases; unmatched junction bases: 0. From germline, CDR1 is MNHEY and CDR2 SVGAGI. CDR3 loop: CASRTGGSGNTIYF. DNA of the CDR3: TGTGCCAGCAGGACAGGGGGCTCTGGAAACACCATATATTTT.